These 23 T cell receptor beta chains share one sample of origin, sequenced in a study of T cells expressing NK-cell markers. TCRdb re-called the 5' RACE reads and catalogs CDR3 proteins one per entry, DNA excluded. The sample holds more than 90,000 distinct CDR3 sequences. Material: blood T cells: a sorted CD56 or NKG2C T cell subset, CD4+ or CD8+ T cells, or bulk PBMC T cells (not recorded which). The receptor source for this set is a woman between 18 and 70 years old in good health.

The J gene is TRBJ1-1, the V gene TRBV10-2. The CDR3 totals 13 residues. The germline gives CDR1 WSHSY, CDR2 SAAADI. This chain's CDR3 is CASLMGGSVEAFF.

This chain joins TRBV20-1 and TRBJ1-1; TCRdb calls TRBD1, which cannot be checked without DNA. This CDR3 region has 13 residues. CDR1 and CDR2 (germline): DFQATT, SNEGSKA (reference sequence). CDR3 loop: CSARDGQNTEAFF.

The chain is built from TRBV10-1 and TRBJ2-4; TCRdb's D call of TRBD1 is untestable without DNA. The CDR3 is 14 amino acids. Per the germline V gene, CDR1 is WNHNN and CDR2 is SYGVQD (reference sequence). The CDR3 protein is CATRTGLAKNIQYF.

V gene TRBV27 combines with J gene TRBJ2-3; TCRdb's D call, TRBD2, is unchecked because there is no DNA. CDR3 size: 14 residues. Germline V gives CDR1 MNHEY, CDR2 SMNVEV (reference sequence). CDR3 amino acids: CASRGLGAAGTQYF.

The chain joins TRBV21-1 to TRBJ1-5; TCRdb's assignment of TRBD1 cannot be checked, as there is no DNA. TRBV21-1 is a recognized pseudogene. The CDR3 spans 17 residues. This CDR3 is CASSKVKGGARNQPQHF.

The CDR3 spells CASSHLTANEQFF. The V gene is TRBV28, the J gene TRBJ2-1. Germline V gene data show CDR1 as MDHEN and CDR2 as SYDVKM. There are 13 residues in the CDR3.

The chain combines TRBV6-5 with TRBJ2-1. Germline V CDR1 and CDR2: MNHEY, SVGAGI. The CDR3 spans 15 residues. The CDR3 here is CASSYTTSAYNEQFF.

The chain's CDR3 is CASSLIPGTTYEQYF. This chain uses TRBV7-2 with TRBJ2-7; the TRBD1 assignment by TCRdb is unverifiable without DNA. There are 15 residues in the CDR3. Looked up from germline, CDR1 is SGHTA and CDR2 is FQGNSA.

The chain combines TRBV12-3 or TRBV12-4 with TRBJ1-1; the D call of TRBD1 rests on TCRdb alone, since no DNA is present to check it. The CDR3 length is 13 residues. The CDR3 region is CASSPPGDTEAFF.

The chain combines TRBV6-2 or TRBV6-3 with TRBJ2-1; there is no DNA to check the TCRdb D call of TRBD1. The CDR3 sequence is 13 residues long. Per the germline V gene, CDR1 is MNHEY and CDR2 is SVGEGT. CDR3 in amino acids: CASSYGGINEQFF.

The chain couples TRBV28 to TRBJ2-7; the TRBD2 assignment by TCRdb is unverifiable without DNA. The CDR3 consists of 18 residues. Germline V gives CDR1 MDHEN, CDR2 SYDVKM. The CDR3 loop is CASSSLRQTSGFPYEQYF.

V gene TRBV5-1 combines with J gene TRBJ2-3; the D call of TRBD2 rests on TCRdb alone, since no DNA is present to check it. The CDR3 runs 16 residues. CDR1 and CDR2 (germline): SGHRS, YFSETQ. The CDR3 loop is CASSLVSLGRGDTQYF.

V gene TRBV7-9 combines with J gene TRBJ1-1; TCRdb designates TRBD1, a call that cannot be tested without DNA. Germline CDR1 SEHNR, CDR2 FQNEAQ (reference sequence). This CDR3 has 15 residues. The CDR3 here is CASSLPLTANTEAFF.

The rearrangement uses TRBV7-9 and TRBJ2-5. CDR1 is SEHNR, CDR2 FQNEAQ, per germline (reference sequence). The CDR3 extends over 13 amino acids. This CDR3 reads CASSWAEQETQYF.

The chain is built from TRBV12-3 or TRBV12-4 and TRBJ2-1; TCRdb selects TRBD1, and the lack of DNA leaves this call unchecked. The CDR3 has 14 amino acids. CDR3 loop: CASRTGPSYNEQFF.

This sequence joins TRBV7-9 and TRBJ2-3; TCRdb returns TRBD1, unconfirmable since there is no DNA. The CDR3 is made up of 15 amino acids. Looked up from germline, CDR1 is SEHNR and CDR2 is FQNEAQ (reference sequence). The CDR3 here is CASSRSGTGNPTQYF.

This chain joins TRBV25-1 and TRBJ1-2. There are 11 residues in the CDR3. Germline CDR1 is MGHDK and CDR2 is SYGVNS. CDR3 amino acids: CATKIGDGYTF.

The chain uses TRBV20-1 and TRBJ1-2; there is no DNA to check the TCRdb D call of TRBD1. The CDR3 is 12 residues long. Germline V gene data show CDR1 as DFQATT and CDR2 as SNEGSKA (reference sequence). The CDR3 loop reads CSALGVNYGYTF.

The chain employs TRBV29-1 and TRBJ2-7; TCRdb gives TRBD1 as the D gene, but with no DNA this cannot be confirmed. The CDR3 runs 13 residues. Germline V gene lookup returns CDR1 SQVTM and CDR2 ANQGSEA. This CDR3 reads CSVFGTDPYEQYF.

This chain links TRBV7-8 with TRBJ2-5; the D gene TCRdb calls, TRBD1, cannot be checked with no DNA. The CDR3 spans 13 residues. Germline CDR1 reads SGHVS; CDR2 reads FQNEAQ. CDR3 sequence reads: CASSLRGAETQYF.

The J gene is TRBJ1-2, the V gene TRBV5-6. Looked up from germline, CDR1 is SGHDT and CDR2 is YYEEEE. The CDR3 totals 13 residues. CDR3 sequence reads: CASSLYGASGYTF.

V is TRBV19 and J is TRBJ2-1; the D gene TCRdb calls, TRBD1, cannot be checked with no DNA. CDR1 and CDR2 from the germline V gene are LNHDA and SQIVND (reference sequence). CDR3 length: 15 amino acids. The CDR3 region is CASSIPPPVYNEQFF.

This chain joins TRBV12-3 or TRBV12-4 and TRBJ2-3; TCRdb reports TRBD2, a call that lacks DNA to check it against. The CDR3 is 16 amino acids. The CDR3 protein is CASSHGLAGGPDTQYF.